The 4 T cell receptor beta chains in this list originate from one sample, sequenced in a study of blood T cell repertoires in COVID-19. TCRdb keeps only in-frame clones here, not all; method: immunoSEQ multiplex PCR. The profile shows some 400,000 clones, around 87% of them singletons. The sample taken for sequencing was peripheral blood. All receptors come from an older woman with COVID-19, enrolled during active disease.

This chain links TRBV6-1 with TRBJ1-6; 7 nucleotides line up with TRBD1. CDR1 and CDR2 (germline): MNHNS, SASEGT. V shed 2 bases and J 6 bases; nucleotides not matched to a gene: 4. This CDR3 has 15 residues. Here the CDR3 reads CASSENRQGNSPLHF. CDR3 sequence (DNA): TGTGCCAGCAGTGAAAATAGACAGGGTAATTCACCCCTCCACTTT.

V usage is TRBV23-1 and J usage is TRBJ1-1, with TRBD1 identical over 7 bases. TRBV23-1 qualifies as an ORF whose function is uncertain. CDR3 length: 16 amino acids. With 0 bases clipped from V and 0 bases from J, the junction kept 4 bases outside the gene matches. CDR3: CASSQSGTALNTEAFF. CDR3 DNA sequence: TGCGCCAGCAGTCAATCCGGGACAGCATTGAACACTGAAGCTTTCTTT.

The V gene is TRBV29-1, the J gene TRBJ1-2; 7 nucleotides line up with TRBD1. There are 13 residues in the CDR3. The trim removed 4 bases at V and 2 bases at J, leaving 4 bases unmatched. Germline loops: CDR1 SQVTM, CDR2 ANQGSEA. The CDR3 loop reads CSVAEGANYGYTF. For the CDR3, the DNA is TGCAGCGTTGCAGAGGGGGCGAACTATGGCTACACCTTC.

V is TRBV7-2 and J is TRBJ1-3, with D uncertain. Germline-derived CDR1 and CDR2 are SGHTA and FQGNSA. Trimming shortened V by 2 bases and J by 4 bases, and 12 bases separated the two germline ends. CDR3 size: 15 residues. CDR3 nucleotide sequence: TGTGCCAGCAGCTTAAATCACGGGTTGGGAAACACCATATATTTT. It codes for CASSLNHGLGNTIYF.